The rows below give T cell receptor beta chains drawn from one sample of a study of blood T cell repertoires in COVID-19. Clones were read by immunoSEQ multiplex PCR, and TCRdb kept only the in-frame ones, dropping some. The sample carries more than 130,000 clones, less than 85% recorded once. The sequenced sample consisted of peripheral blood. These receptors all come from a woman over 75 in a cohort sampled during active or convalescent COVID-19. Both conserved end residues are part of each CDR3. A D gene is named only where the DNA matches it firmly. Expanded clones get a size class; other rows say once, few or many, or leave the size out.

d_gene: .; j_gene: TRBJ1-2; abundance: .; v_gene: TRBV6-1; CDR3aa: CASSEAGARWGYTF; CDR3nt: TGTGCCAGCAGTGAAGCGGGCGCCCGATGGGGCTACACCTTC
d_gene: .; j_gene: TRBJ1-6; abundance: .; v_gene: TRBV6-2/TRBV6-3; CDR3aa: CASSYTGGRNNSPLHF; CDR3nt: TGTGCCAGCAGTTACACCGGCGGGCGCAATAATTCACCCCTCCACTTT
d_gene: .; j_gene: TRBJ1-6; abundance: .; v_gene: TRBV27; CDR3aa: CASRTTGIKHSPLHF; CDR3nt: TGTGCCAGCAGGACCACAGGGATCAAGCATTCACCCCTCCACTTT
d_gene: .; j_gene: TRBJ2-3; abundance: .; v_gene: TRBV19; CDR3aa: CASSITGLSGTDTQYF; CDR3nt: TGTGCCAGTAGTATAACCGGACTAAGCGGCACAGATACGCAGTATTTT
d_gene: .; j_gene: TRBJ2-5; abundance: .; v_gene: TRBV11-2; CDR3aa: CASSPGTPQETQYF; CDR3nt: TGTGCCAGCAGCCCCGGGACACCTCAAGAGACCCAGTACTTC
d_gene: .; j_gene: TRBJ2-1; abundance: once; v_gene: TRBV18; CDR3aa: CASSPPLTTHNEQFF; CDR3nt: TGTGCCAGCTCACCACCACTGACAACCCACAATGAGCAGTTCTTC
d_gene: TRBD1; j_gene: TRBJ1-5; abundance: .; v_gene: TRBV19; CDR3aa: CASSISRGLNQPQHF; CDR3nt: TGTGCCAGTAGTATTTCCAGGGGGCTCAATCAGCCCCAGCATTTT
d_gene: TRBD1; j_gene: TRBJ2-4; abundance: .; v_gene: TRBV7-2; CDR3aa: CASSLVSGGDIQYF; CDR3nt: TGTGCCAGCAGCTTAGTTTCAGGGGGCGACATTCAGTACTTC
d_gene: .; j_gene: TRBJ2-1; abundance: .; v_gene: TRBV3-1/TRBV3-2; CDR3aa: CASSQSGQLNEQFF; CDR3nt: TGTGCCAGCAGCCAGTCAGGGCAGTTGAATGAGCAGTTCTTC
d_gene: .; j_gene: TRBJ1-1; abundance: few; v_gene: TRBV3-1/TRBV3-2; CDR3aa: CASSQEGRTEAFF; CDR3nt: TGTGCCAGCAGCCAAGAGGGGCGAACTGAAGCTTTCTTT
d_gene: TRBD1; j_gene: TRBJ2-5; abundance: .; v_gene: TRBV7-8; CDR3aa: CASSGQGTQETQYF; CDR3nt: TGTGCCAGCAGCGGACAGGGGACCCAAGAGACCCAGTACTTC
d_gene: .; j_gene: TRBJ1-5; abundance: .; v_gene: TRBV27; CDR3aa: CASSFLDGRGNQPQHF; CDR3nt: TGTGCCAGCAGTTTTTTGGACGGGCGGGGCAATCAGCCCCAGCATTTT
d_gene: .; j_gene: TRBJ1-3; abundance: .; v_gene: TRBV3-1/TRBV3-2; CDR3aa: CASSLRGNSGNTIYF; CDR3nt: TGTGCCAGCAGTCTAAGGGGGAACTCTGGAAACACCATATATTTT
d_gene: TRBD1; j_gene: TRBJ1-4; abundance: .; v_gene: TRBV15; CDR3aa: CATSRGTGGATNEKLFF; CDR3nt: TGTGCCACCAGCAGAGGGACAGGGGGCGCGACTAATGAAAAACTGTTTTTT
d_gene: TRBD2; j_gene: TRBJ2-3; abundance: .; v_gene: TRBV7-9; CDR3aa: CASSASGGGDTQYF; CDR3nt: TGTGCCAGCAGCGCGAGCGGGGGAGGGGATACGCAGTATTTT
d_gene: TRBD2; j_gene: TRBJ2-7; abundance: few; v_gene: TRBV4-1; CDR3aa: CASSQDLTAGAPYEQYF; CDR3nt: TGCGCCAGCAGCCAAGATCTGACAGCGGGGGCTCCCTACGAGCAGTACTTC
d_gene: .; j_gene: TRBJ2-3; abundance: once; v_gene: TRBV7-3; CDR3aa: CASSPGGPGTDTQYF; CDR3nt: TGTGCCAGCAGCCCAGGGGGGCCGGGCACAGATACGCAGTATTTT
d_gene: .; j_gene: TRBJ1-5; abundance: .; v_gene: TRBV6-4; CDR3aa: CASSRESGQPQHF; CDR3nt: TGTGCCAGCAGCCGGGAATCGGGTCAGCCCCAGCATTTT
d_gene: TRBD2; j_gene: TRBJ2-1; abundance: .; v_gene: TRBV6-6; CDR3aa: CASRLAGNNEQFF; CDR3nt: TGTGCCAGCAGACTAGCGGGGAACAATGAGCAGTTCTTC
d_gene: .; j_gene: TRBJ2-3; abundance: .; v_gene: TRBV5-1; CDR3aa: CASSLGGSRDTQYF; CDR3nt: TGCGCCAGCAGCTTGGGAGGCAGCCGGGATACGCAGTATTTT